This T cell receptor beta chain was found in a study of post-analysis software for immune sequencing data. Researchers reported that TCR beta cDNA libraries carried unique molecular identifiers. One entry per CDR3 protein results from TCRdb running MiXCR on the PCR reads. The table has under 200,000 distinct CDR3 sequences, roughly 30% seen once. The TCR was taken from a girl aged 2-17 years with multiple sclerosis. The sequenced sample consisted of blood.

CDR3 sequence: CSASSGAGDYGYTF. DNA for the CDR3: TGCAGTGCTAGTTCGGGGGCAGGAGACTATGGCTACACCTTC. This rearrangement joins TRBV20-1 to TRBJ1-2; D is possibly TRBD1 (6 bases). This CDR3 spans 14 amino acids. CDR1 and CDR2 from the germline V gene are DFQATT and SNEGSKA (reference sequence). Trimming cost V 3 bases and J 3 bases, with 14 bases left between them.